This is a list of T cell receptor beta chains from one sample in a study of graft-versus-host responses after intestinal transplantation. These receptors lack a known antigen. Data came from immunoSEQ multiplex PCR; TCRdb stores just in-frame clones and leaves some out. This table has 78,000 or so clones, 80% to 90% appearing once. Sequences were derived from unstimulated CD8+ T cells sorted from spleen or lymph node cells, sampled before transplant. The source of these receptors is a human donor who was the organ donor for an intestinal transplant. Each CDR3 is given with its conserved first and last residue. D genes are given only for firm matches. Where a row states a size, it is once, few, many or the class of an expanded clone; other rows omit it.

v_call	j_call	d_call	clone_size	cdr3_nt	cdr3_aa
TRBV7-9	TRBJ2-2	TRBD1	NA	TGTGCCAGCAGCTTAATGGGGACAGGGGACACCGGGGAGCTGTTTTTT	CASSLMGTGDTGELFF
TRBV5-4	TRBJ2-5	TRBD2	NA	TGTGCCAGCAACAACCTAGCGGGGGGGCCAGAGACCCAGTACTTC	CASNNLAGGPETQYF
TRBV7-2	TRBJ2-7	NA	once	TGTGCCAGCAGCTTAGGTGTGGGAGTGGGGCTCTACGAGCAGTACTTC	CASSLGVGVGLYEQYF
TRBV29-1	TRBJ2-2	NA	NA	TGCAGCGTAGTTGGGAACACCGGGGAGCTGTTTTTT	CSVVGNTGELFF
TRBV4-1	TRBJ2-1	NA	NA	TGCGCCAGCAGCCAGGATCCGACAGCCTACAATGAGCAGTTCTTC	CASSQDPTAYNEQFF
TRBV14	TRBJ2-7	NA	many	TGTGCCAGCAGCCAACAGACAACAAACGAGCAGTACTTC	CASSQQTTNEQYF
TRBV29-1	TRBJ1-2	NA	NA	TGCAGCGTTATGGACAGTGACTATGGCTACACCTTC	CSVMDSDYGYTF
TRBV29-1	TRBJ1-1	NA	NA	TGCAGCGTTATTGGGGTCCGGACTGAAGCTTTCTTT	CSVIGVRTEAFF
TRBV5-6	TRBJ2-2	NA	few	TGTGCCAGCAGCTTGGGGACCTCAGTTACCGGGGAGCTGTTTTTT	CASSLGTSVTGELFF
TRBV7-6	TRBJ1-1	TRBD1	NA	TGTGCCAGCAGCCCATATCCCGGGACAGGGAACACTGAAGCTTTCTTT	CASSPYPGTGNTEAFF
TRBV6-1	TRBJ2-3	NA	NA	TGTTTCGGGGGCGAAACAGATACGCAGTATTTT	CFGGETDTQYF
TRBV6-5	TRBJ2-7	NA	NA	TGTGCCAGCAGTTACTCGAGCGGGTCCTACGAGCAGTACTTC	CASSYSSGSYEQYF
TRBV19	TRBJ2-7	TRBD1	NA	TGTGCCAGTAGTATTCTAGGGGGCGTAATAAGCGAGCAGTACTTC	CASSILGGVISEQYF
TRBV28	TRBJ1-3	TRBD1	NA	TGTGCCAGCAGTTTGATTGCTGTGGGACAGGGGGCAGCATCTGGAAACACCATATATTTT	CASSLIAVGQGAASGNTIYF
TRBV27	TRBJ1-6	NA	NA	TGTGCCAGCAGTACTCCGGGAAAGCTTAATTCACCCCTCCACTTT	CASSTPGKLNSPLHF
TRBV25-1	TRBJ1-4	NA	NA	TGTGCCAGCAGTGAACCTCCCGACCGCAAAGAAGGAGAAAAACTGTTTTTT	CASSEPPDRKEGEKLFF
TRBV28	TRBJ2-5	NA	NA	TGTGCCAGCAGTTTCGATGAGGTCCAAGAGACCCAGTACTTC	CASSFDEVQETQYF
TRBV6-5	TRBJ2-1	NA	NA	TGTGCCAGCAGTTACTTGCATGGTGAGCAGTTCTTC	CASSYLHGEQFF
TRBV6-1	TRBJ1-6	NA	NA	TGTGCCAGCAGTGCGGCAGGGTTCCACTCACCCCTCCACTTT	CASSAAGFHSPLHF
TRBV2	TRBJ2-5	NA	NA	TGTGCCAGCAGTGCGGGGGAACAGTACCAAGAGACCCAGTACTTC	CASSAGEQYQETQYF
TRBV5-1	TRBJ2-7	TRBD2	NA	TGCGCCAGCAGCTCTCCCGGGACTAGCGACGAGCAGTACTTC	CASSSPGTSDEQYF
TRBV5-1	TRBJ1-1	NA	NA	TGCGCCAGCTCCCGTAGCTTGTGGGGCACTGAAGCTTTCTTT	CASSRSLWGTEAFF
TRBV5-5	TRBJ2-1	TRBD1	NA	TGTGCCAGCAGCCCGGGCAGGGGGCTCCTTTACAATGAGCAGTTCTTC	CASSPGRGLLYNEQFF
TRBV21-1	TRBJ1-4	NA	NA	TGTGCCAGCAGCAGACGACAGGGGGAAGGAACTAATGAAAAACTGTTTTTT	CASSRRQGEGTNEKLFF
TRBV4-1	TRBJ1-2	NA	few	TGCGCCAGCAGCCAAGATCTGTCCAGCTATGGCTACACCTTC	CASSQDLSSYGYTF
TRBV28	TRBJ1-1	NA	NA	TGTGCCAGCAGCCTAGGGGCTTCTGAAGCTTTCTTT	CASSLGASEAFF
TRBV9	TRBJ1-1	TRBD1	NA	TGTGCCAGCAGCCAGGGACAGATCAACACTGAAGCTTTCTTT	CASSQGQINTEAFF
TRBV15	TRBJ2-2	NA	NA	TGTGCCACCAGTGGACGGGGGACCATCTTCACCGGGGAGCTGTTTTTT	CATSGRGTIFTGELFF
TRBV27	TRBJ2-7	TRBD2	NA	TGTGCCAGCAGTCCCCGACTAGCGGGGGGCTACATCTCCTACGAGCAGTACTTC	CASSPRLAGGYISYEQYF
TRBV6-4	TRBJ2-1	NA	NA	TGTGCCAGCGCACAGGGTCCCTACAATGAGCAGTTCTTC	CASAQGPYNEQFF
TRBV5-1	TRBJ2-1	TRBD1	NA	TGCGCCAGCAGCCTAGGGACAGGGGGGTTTGATGATGAGCAGTTCTTC	CASSLGTGGFDDEQFF
TRBV29-1	TRBJ2-3	TRBD1	NA	TGCAGCGTTGAAGGTACCATTCACAGGGGTTATACGCAGTATTTT	CSVEGTIHRGYTQYF
TRBV6-1	TRBJ2-2	NA	NA	TGTGCCAGCAGTGAAGTGGTGGGGGCGAACACCGGGGAGCTGTTTTTT	CASSEVVGANTGELFF
TRBV9	TRBJ1-2	TRBD1	NA	TGTGCCAGCAGCCCCCAGGGGGTCAACTATGGCTACACCTTC	CASSPQGVNYGYTF
TRBV5-4	TRBJ1-2	TRBD1	NA	TGTGCCAGCCTCGCCGAGGGGCAGGGGGCTGGCTACACCTTC	CASLAEGQGAGYTF
TRBV7-9	TRBJ1-1	NA	NA	TGTGCCAGCACCCGAAAGTGGAGGATTCCTGAAGCTTTCTTT	CASTRKWRIPEAFF
TRBV27	TRBJ2-3	NA	NA	TGTGCCAGCAGTTTATCGTCAGGGTATTCTTTAGATACGCAGTATTTT	CASSLSSGYSLDTQYF
TRBV4-1	TRBJ2-7	TRBD2	NA	TGCGCCAGCAGCCAATTTCGGGGGGGATCCTACGAGCAGTACTTC	CASSQFRGGSYEQYF
TRBV4-1	TRBJ2-7	NA	NA	TGCGCCAGCAGCCAAGAACCTGTACCCTCCTACGAGCAGTACTTC	CASSQEPVPSYEQYF
TRBV29-1	TRBJ1-1	NA	NA	TGCAGCGTCGCAAGGAGTTACACTGAAGCTTTCTTT	CSVARSYTEAFF
TRBV6-1	TRBJ2-5	TRBD2	few	TGTGCCAGCAGTAAGACTAGCGGGGAGCAAGAGACCCAGTACTTC	CASSKTSGEQETQYF
TRBV6-1	TRBJ1-5	NA	once	TGTGCCAGCGGCTATGACAGCAATCAGCCCCAGCATTTT	CASGYDSNQPQHF
TRBV6-1	TRBJ1-1	TRBD1	NA	TGTGCCAGCAGTGAAGCGCAGGGGGGCACTGAAGCTTTCTTT	CASSEAQGGTEAFF
TRBV5-6	TRBJ1-2	TRBD1	NA	TGTGCCAGCAGTTTTAGGCAGGGGGCGAATGGCTACACCTTC	CASSFRQGANGYTF
TRBV11-2	TRBJ1-5	TRBD1	NA	TGTGCCAGCAGTAGTCCGGGACAGGGAGAATCTAGCAATCAGCCCCAGCATTTT	CASSSPGQGESSNQPQHF
TRBV5-1	TRBJ1-1	NA	NA	TGCGCCAGCAGCTTGGATCATGACAGGGCTTTCTTT	CASSLDHDRAFF
TRBV29-1	TRBJ2-7	TRBD1	NA	TGCAGCGTTGAAGATTCGGAACAGGGGGCGAGTTACGAGCAGTACTTC	CSVEDSEQGASYEQYF
TRBV27	TRBJ1-6	TRBD1	NA	TGTGCCAGCTCAATACCGGACAGGGCGTATTCACCCCTCCACTTT	CASSIPDRAYSPLHF
TRBV5-6	TRBJ2-1	NA	NA	TGTGCCAGCAGCCAGAAGGCGGTCCTGTACAATGAGCAGTTCTTC	CASSQKAVLYNEQFF
TRBV28	TRBJ2-3	NA	NA	TGTGCCAGCAGTTCCGTCGGGGGACCCACAGATACGCAGTATTTT	CASSSVGGPTDTQYF
TRBV28	TRBJ2-7	TRBD1	medium-sized	TGTGCCAGCAAGATGACAGGGCGATACGAGCAGTACTTC	CASKMTGRYEQYF
TRBV28	TRBJ2-5	TRBD1	few	TGTGCCAGCAGAACACCGGGAAGGGGGCGCTCAGGGACCCAGTACTTC	CASRTPGRGRSGTQYF
TRBV28	TRBJ1-6	NA	NA	TGTGCCAGCAGTTTAAAGAGCTCCTATAATTCACCCCTCCACTTT	CASSLKSSYNSPLHF
TRBV6-5	TRBJ1-3	TRBD1	NA	TGTGCCAGCAGTCCGACAGGGAGCTCTGGAAACACCATATATTTT	CASSPTGSSGNTIYF
TRBV28	TRBJ1-2	NA	few	TGTGCCAGCAAACGTGGCGGTGCCCACCATGGCTACACCTTC	CASKRGGAHHGYTF
TRBV5-4	TRBJ2-3	TRBD2	NA	TGTGCCAGCAGCAGGACTAGCGGATTCGACACAGATACGCAGTATTTT	CASSRTSGFDTDTQYF
TRBV10-3	TRBJ1-1	TRBD1	NA	TGTGCCATCAGTGACGGGACAGGGTTTACGGGCACTGAAGCTTTCTTT	CAISDGTGFTGTEAFF
TRBV7-9	TRBJ2-7	NA	once	TGTGCCAGCAGCTTAGGGAGCGACTACGAGCAGTACTTC	CASSLGSDYEQYF
TRBV4-1	TRBJ1-3	NA	NA	TGCGCCAGCAGCCAGGCTATTTCCACGGACGCCTTCTCTGGAAACACCATATATTTT	CASSQAISTDAFSGNTIYF